Listed here is a single T cell receptor beta chain. Its antigen is unidentified. Peripheral blood came from all dose cohorts at three timepoints. This entry belongs to a study of OX40 agonist ivuxolimab in advanced cancers. Study in general: Aged about 20 to 80 with a mean of 60 years, they were around 85% male. Under the entry rules, prior anti-PD-1, anti-PD-L1 or anti-CTLA-4 therapy was allowed, and 40% had some. Study-wide results and limits: The investigators did not determine what antigen specificity the expanded peripheral T cells had.

CDR3 size: 15 residues. After removal of 4 bases from V and 6 bases from J, the junction contained 11 bases not matched to a gene. Looked up from germline, CDR1 is SGDLS and CDR2 is YYNGEE. Libraries were prepared by immunoSEQ multiplex PCR; TCRdb keeps only in-frame clonotypes and omits some of them. Altogether 20,000 to 25,000 clones are present, 75% to 90% being singletons, with the ten largest covering 50% to 60%. The sample was CD4+ or CD8+ T cells sorted from blood, taken in a trial of the OX40 agonist ivuxolimab. The origin of this receptor is an adult with an advanced solid tumor such as melanoma, head and neck, liver or kidney cancer. The genes are TRBV9 and TRBJ2-7, with TRBD2 identical over 9 bases. The CDR3 loop reads CASSPPASGASEQYF. CDR3 sequence (DNA): TGTGCCAGCAGCCCCCCCGCTAGCGGGGCCAGCGAGCAGTACTTC.